Below, 30 T cell receptor beta chains from the same sample are listed, as sequenced in a study of human T cells and chemical hapten exposure. TCRdb independently ran MiXCR on the RACE reads; one entry per CDR3 protein. Among approximately 71,000 distinct CDR3 sequences listed, about 9.4% were seen once. Time point reported: patch test 1, 2 weeks after DPC sensitization. Documented treatment: therapeutic diphenylcyclopropenone sensitization with weekly scalp DPC. The material sequenced was whole blood, taken in connection with sensitization to the hapten diphenylcyclopropenone (DPC). The receptor source for this set is a woman aged 40 to 50 with alopecia areata. Some clones in this sample may be carry-over from other donors' samples.

The genes are TRBV2 and TRBJ2-7; D is possibly TRBD1 (5 bases). This CDR3 region has 10 residues. Looked up from germline, CDR1 is SNHLY and CDR2 is FYNNEI. Trimming cost V 8 bases and J 7 bases, with 9 bases left between them. Written as DNA, the CDR3 is TGTGCCAGCGGTGCAGGGGAGCAGTACTTC. This encodes CASGAGEQYF. Full variable domain (missing parts from reference TRBV2 and TRBJ2-7): EPEVTQTPSHQVTQMGQEVILRCVPISNHLYFYWYRQILGQKVEFLVSFYNNEISEKSEIFDDQFSVERPDGSNFTLKIRSTKLEDSAMYFCASGAGEQYFGPGTRLTVT.

On this clonotype: This may be a read error, as it is one base from a much larger clone. This CDR3 reads CASTLVGGSGNTIYF. The DNA of the CDR3 is TGTGCCAGCACCTTAGTCGGGGGTTCTGGAAACACCATATATTTT. The rearrangement joins TRBV7-9 to TRBJ1-3; TRBD1 might be the D (5 bases). The CDR3 contains 15 residues. Germline-derived CDR1 and CDR2 are SEHNR and FQNEAQ (reference sequence).

This clonotype appeared a few times. At one of its ends the junction is not consistent with the germline gene, which may arise from a read error. This rearrangement joins TRBV7-9 to TRBJ1-2, with TRBD1 identical over 7 bases. The germline gives CDR1 SEHNR, CDR2 FQNEAQ (reference sequence). This CDR3 contains 17 residues. CDR3 sequence reads: CVSSLVTGQATHYGYTF. The CDR3 DNA reads TGTGTCAGCAGCTTAGTTACCGGACAGGCGACGCACTATGGCTACACCTTC.

The table lists this clonotype with a few counts. The rearrangement joins TRBV9 to TRBJ1-6, with D possibly being TRBD1 (5 bases). This CDR3 is 15 amino acids long. The germline V gene has CDR1 SGDLS and CDR2 YYNGEE. V lost 4 bases to trimming and J lost 8 bases, with 16 bases between them. CDR3 bases: TGTGCCAGCAGCCCCTCCCCGGGGGTAGATTCACCCCTCCACTTT. Encoded protein: CASSPSPGVDSPLHF.

This clonotype was counted between two and nine times. The rearrangement uses TRBV4-2 and TRBJ1-1; D is uncertain. Looked up from germline, CDR1 is LGHNA and CDR2 is YNFKEQ. The CDR3 contains 13 residues. Deletions cut 3 bases from V and 5 bases from J, with 10 bases between. The CDR3 loop reads CASSQGISTEAFF. The CDR3 DNA follows: TGTGCCAGCAGCCAGGGGATAAGTACTGAAGCTTTCTTT.

In this sample, this clonotype turned up many times. The V and J genes are TRBV11-2 and TRBJ2-3, with TRBD1 matching over 8 bases. V gave up 5 bases and J gave up 1 base; unmatched junction bases: 8. Germline V CDR1 and CDR2: SGHAT, FQNNGV. This CDR3 has 16 residues. The CDR3 DNA is TGTGCCAGCAGCAGACTCGGGACAGGCCGCACAGATACGCAGTATTTT. Translated, it gives CASSRLGTGRTDTQYF.

This chain uses TRBV5-1 with TRBJ2-5; 9 positions match TRBD1. J lost 3 bases, V lost 6 bases, and 9 bases had no gene match. Germline assignment: CDR1 SGHRS and CDR2 YFSETQ. The CDR3 has 15 residues. CDR3 residues: CASKRTGTGKETQYF. In DNA form, the CDR3 reads TGCGCCAGCAAGAGGACCGGGACAGGGAAAGAGACCCAGTACTTC.

The J gene is TRBJ2-1, the V gene TRBV12-3 or TRBV12-4; 12 bases fit TRBD2. This CDR3 spans 15 amino acids. J gave up 9 bases and V 4 bases, and 7 bases lay outside the gene matches. CDR3 nucleotides: TGTGCCAGCAGTTGGGCTAGCGGGGGGGCCGGTGAGCAGTTCTTC. Amino acids: CASSWASGGAGEQFF.

This clonotype was seen a handful of times. This rearrangement joins TRBV29-1 to TRBJ2-3; the D is unclear. Germline V gene lookup returns CDR1 SQVTM and CDR2 ANQGSEA. Deletions cut 4 bases from V and 7 bases from J, with 9 bases between. The CDR3 contains 11 residues. CDR3 amino acids: CSVARLNTQYF. As DNA, the CDR3 is TGCAGCGTTGCTCGATTAAATACGCAGTATTTT.

In this sample, this clonotype turned up many times. The chain employs TRBV4-1 and TRBJ2-7, with TRBD1 matching 9 bases. Germline values: CDR1 MGHRA, CDR2 YSYEKL. The V segment lost 4 bases and the J segment 5 bases; nucleotides outside the gene matches: 18. CDR3 length: 18 amino acids. Here the CDR3 DNA reads TGCGCCAGCAGCCTACGGGGCCCGGGACAGGGAATCGGTAACGAGCAGTACTTC. As protein: CASSLRGPGQGIGNEQYF.

This clonotype appeared a few times. The chain uses TRBV29-1 and TRBJ1-2, with D hard to call. Trimming cost V 4 bases and J 5 bases, with 8 bases left between them. This CDR3 spans 11 amino acids. The V gene's germline CDR1 is SQVTM and CDR2 ANQGSEA. DNA for the CDR3: TGCAGCGTTGGACCCCCTTATGGCTACACCTTC. Translation: CSVGPPYGYTF.

This clonotype was detected only a few times. This chain joins TRBV7-9 and TRBJ2-2; the D gene could be TRBD1 or TRBD2 (6 bases each). V lost 2 bases, J lost 6 bases, and 13 bases lay in between. CDR3 length equals 15 residues. Germline V CDR1 and CDR2: SEHNR, FQNEAQ (reference sequence). DNA of the CDR3: TGTGCCAGCAGCTTACTTGGGGGGCTCGCCGGGGAGCTGTTTTTT. Translating gives CASSLLGGLAGELFF.

This sequence joins TRBV18 and TRBJ2-7; D perhaps matches TRBD1 (6 bases). This CDR3 spans 13 amino acids. The V end lost 6 bases, the J end lost 3 bases, and 12 bases lay between the germline ends. Germline lookup yields CDR1 KGHSH and CDR2 LQKENI. The CDR3 nucleotides are TGTGCCAGCTCTACACAGGGAAACTACGAGCAGTACTTC. Translated: CASSTQGNYEQYF.

This clonotype was found many times. J is TRBJ2-1 and V is TRBV11-2, with 8 bases aligning to TRBD1. V lost 6 bases, J lost 0 bases, and 13 bases stayed unmatched. The CDR3 consists of 18 residues. CDR1 and CDR2 (germline): SGHAT, FQNNGV. The CDR3 DNA reads as TGTGCCAGCAGACCAGGGGGCCAGGGGGGCCGCTCCTACAATGAGCAGTTCTTC. It encodes CASRPGGQGGRSYNEQFF.

This clonotype has at least ten counts. The gene calls are TRBV5-1 and TRBJ2-3, with D hard to call. Germline loops: CDR1 SGHRS, CDR2 YFSETQ. The CDR3 spans 15 residues. Trimming took off 0 bases at V and 3 bases at J, with 11 bases between the two ends. CDR3 nucleotide sequence: TGCGCCAGCAGCTTGGCTGTGGTCCCGACAGATACGCAGTATTTT. It yields the protein CASSLAVVPTDTQYF. The full variable domain, in which reference TRBV5-1 and TRBJ2-3 provide the parts outside the CDR3, is KAGVTQTPRYLIKTRGQQVTLSCSPISGHRSVSWYQQTPGQGLQFLFEYFSETQRNKGNFPGRFSGRQFSNSRSEMNVSTLELGDSALYLCASSLAVVPTDTQYFGPGTRLTVL.

This clonotype was detected many times. This is likely a read error, given that the CDR3 carries no conserved phenylalanine or tryptophan at its end. Because the CDR3's place on the DNA is in doubt, the DNA is left out and the CDR3 is given as listed by TCRdb. The chain links TRBV27 to TRBJ1-5; whether TRBD1, the table's D call, matches the DNA was not checked. The germline V gene has CDR1 MNHEY and CDR2 SMNVEV (reference sequence). The CDR3 length equals 9 residues, ends included. The CDR3 here is CASSPQRPG.

This clonotype was observed a single time. The gene calls are TRBV29-1 and TRBJ1-1; D not certain. V was cut by 3 bases and J by 5 bases, with 7 bases left in between. CDR1 is SQVTM, CDR2 ANQGSEA, per germline. This CDR3 has 11 residues. The CDR3 DNA follows: TGCAGCGTTGACCCGGGAACTGAAGCTTTCTTT. This codes for CSVDPGTEAFF. Full variable domain (remainder filled in from reference TRBV29-1 and TRBJ1-1): SAVISQKPSRDICQRGTSLTIQCQVDSQVTMMFWYRQQPGQSLTLIATANQGSEATYESGFVIDKFPISRPNLTFSTLTVSNMSPEDSSIYLCSVDPGTEAFFGQGTRLTVV.

This clonotype was seen many times. This rearrangement joins TRBV20-1 to TRBJ1-4; unclear D gene. The germline V and J ends were trimmed by 2 bases and 3 bases, with 7 bases remaining between them. Germline V gives CDR1 DFQATT, CDR2 SNEGSKA (reference sequence). The CDR3 is 13 amino acids. The CDR3 DNA follows: TGCAGTGCTAGATTTGGGGCTAATGAAAAACTGTTTTTT. It encodes CSARFGANEKLFF.

The table lists this clonotype with a few counts. CDR3 in DNA: TGTGCCAGCAGTTTAGGATACTACAATGAGCAGTTCTTC. Translating gives CASSLGYYNEQFF. The chain uses TRBV27 and TRBJ2-1; D not resolved. The CDR3 has 13 amino acids. V was pared by 2 bases and J by 3 bases, with 5 bases between. Germline assignment: CDR1 MNHEY and CDR2 SMNVEV (reference sequence).

This clonotype was seen many times. This sequence joins TRBV12-3 or TRBV12-4 and TRBJ1-4, with D maybe TRBD1 (5 bases). V lost 9 bases and J lost 3, with 14 bases in between. The CDR3 extends over 14 amino acids. The CDR3, as DNA: TGTGCCAGTACCGTTGGGGGAGCTAATGAAAAACTGTTTTTT. Translation gives CASTVGGANEKLFF.

This clonotype is termed medium-sized. This chain links TRBV7-2 with TRBJ1-5; D gene unclear. There are 12 residues in the CDR3. Trimming cost V 3 bases and J 3 bases, with 3 bases left between them. Germline CDR1 reads SGHTA; CDR2 reads FQGNSA. The CDR3 loop reads CASSFNNQPQHF. Here the CDR3 DNA reads TGTGCCAGCAGCTTTAACAATCAGCCCCAGCATTTT.

This clonotype was observed a handful of times. The chain employs TRBV12-3 or TRBV12-4 and TRBJ2-3, with D maybe TRBD2 (6 bases). Trimming left V 5 bases short and J 8 bases short, with 11 bases between. This CDR3 has 12 amino acids. The CDR3, as DNA: TGTGCCAGCAGTCTGCTGGGGGGTACGCAGTATTTT. It codes for CASSLLGGTQYF.

V and J are TRBV28 and TRBJ1-4; D is undetermined. V lost 8 bases and J 11 bases, leaving 9 bases between the germline ends. The length of the CDR3 is 10 residues. CDR1 and CDR2 (germline): MDHEN, SYDVKM. The CDR3 sequence is CASEGNKLFF. The CDR3 DNA reads as TGTGCCAGCGAGGGTAACAAACTGTTTTTT.

In its sample, this clonotype was seen many times. The gene calls are TRBV7-9 and TRBJ2-5, with D hard to call. Trimming pared 3 bases from V and 4 bases from J, leaving 9 bases between. Germline CDR1 and CDR2: SEHNR and FQNEAQ (reference sequence). The CDR3 is made up of 13 amino acids. The CDR3 loop reads CASSFGQTETQYF. The CDR3 bases are TGTGCCAGCAGCTTTGGGCAGACAGAGACCCAGTACTTC. Looking up the rest from reference TRBV7-9 and TRBJ2-5 gives the full variable domain: DTGVSQNPRHKITKRGQNVTFRCDPISEHNRLYWYRQTLGQGPEFLTYFQNEAQLEKSRLLSDRFSAERPKGSFSTLEIQRTEQGDSAMYLCASSFGQTETQYFGPGTRLLVL.

The chain is built from TRBV15 and TRBJ1-4; a weak D match, TRBD1 (6 bases). The CDR3 has 15 residues. CDR1 and CDR2 from the germline V gene are LNHNV and YYDKDF (reference sequence). Deletions cut 1 base from V and 4 bases from J, with 10 bases between. Here the CDR3 reads CATSRGGRGNEKLFF. CDR3 nucleotides: TGTGCCACCAGCAGAGGCGGCAGGGGTAATGAAAAACTGTTTTTT.

This clonotype was recorded at least ten times. The chain is built from TRBV12-3 or TRBV12-4 and TRBJ1-1; possible D gene TRBD1, 5 bases. V was trimmed by 6 bases and J by 5 bases, leaving 10 bases between them. The CDR3 length is 12 residues. CDR3 sequence (DNA): TGTGCCAGCAGATCAGGGTGGACTGAAGCTTTCTTT. Protein sequence: CASRSGWTEAFF.

This clonotype was picked up many times. CDR3 bases: TGTGCCAGCAGTTCGGGCTTGAGTAATGAAGCTTTCTTT. It translates to CASSSGLSNEAFF. The chain employs TRBV28 and TRBJ1-1; D is undetermined. The V end lost 4 bases, the J end lost 7 bases, and 13 bases lay between the germline ends. The CDR3 sequence is 13 residues long. Germline V lookup: CDR1 MDHEN, CDR2 SYDVKM. Variable domain in full (rest from reference TRBV28 and TRBJ1-1): DVKVTQSSRYLVKRTGEKVFLECVQDMDHENMFWYRQDPGLGLRLIYFSYDVKMKEKGDIPEGYSVSREKKERFSLILESASTNQTSMYLCASSSGLSNEAFFGQGTRLTVV.

The sample holds many counts of this clonotype. This chain uses TRBV10-3 with TRBJ2-3; TRBD2 aligns across 8 bases. Germline V gives CDR1 ENHRY, CDR2 SYGVKD. The length of the CDR3 is 14 residues. V lost 5 bases and J lost 8; bases outside the gene matches: 9. Written as DNA, the CDR3 is TGTGCCATCAGTTCCAAAGGACTAGCTGGTACGCAGTATTTT. Encoded protein: CAISSKGLAGTQYF.

This clonotype was detected many times. The junction departs from the called germline gene at one end, perhaps through a read error. The chain couples TRBV28 to TRBJ2-7, with TRBD1 identical over 7 bases. Germline values: CDR1 MDHEN, CDR2 SYDVKM. The CDR3 has 13 residues. CDR3: CASSLSQTGIAFF. In DNA form, the CDR3 reads TGTGCCAGCAGTTTATCGCAGACAGGGATTGCGTTCTTC. The full variable domain, with the rest looked up from reference TRBV28 and TRBJ2-7, is DVKVTQSSRYLVKRTGEKVFLECVQDMDHENMFWYRQDPGLGLRLIYFSYDVKMKEKGDIPEGYSVSREKKERFSLILESASTNQTSMYLCASSLSQTGIAFFGPGTRLTVT.

This clonotype showed up many times. J is TRBJ2-7 and V is TRBV5-5, with a weak D call TRBD2 (5 bases). The length of the CDR3 is 14 residues. V was shortened by 0 bases and J by 3 bases, with 10 bases between the two germline ends. Looked up from germline, CDR1 is SGHKS and CDR2 is YYEKEE (reference sequence). The CDR3 coding sequence is TGTGCCAGCAGCTTGGCCGGACGGGACTACGAGCAGTACTTC. Translation: CASSLAGRDYEQYF.